This is a list of T cell receptor beta chains from one sample in a study of CD8 T cells in ankylosing spondylitis. TCRdb fed the 5' RACE reads into MiXCR, producing one record per CDR3 protein. Counted here are some 840,000 distinct CDR3 sequences, 10% to 15% occurring once; the ten biggest clones make up more than 0.5%. The sample was blood, either unsorted or a sorted T cell fraction (not recorded which). The receptors originated from a male donor with ankylosing spondylitis. The CDR3 runs from the conserved cysteine through the conserved F or W. Each record gives: CDR3 protein, CDR3 length, J gene, V gene.

CDR3aa: CASSPMLAGVTTDTQYF; len: 17; j_gene: TRBJ2-3; v_gene: TRBV18
CDR3aa: CASSLGAGESYGYTF; len: 15; j_gene: TRBJ1-2; v_gene: TRBV5-1
CDR3aa: CASSQDYGTYEQYF; len: 14; j_gene: TRBJ2-7; v_gene: TRBV4-2
CDR3aa: CASTSDRRLGPLHF; len: 14; j_gene: TRBJ1-6; v_gene: TRBV4-3
CDR3aa: CASSFERQIRTDTQYF; len: 16; j_gene: TRBJ2-3; v_gene: TRBV7-3
CDR3aa: CASSPRAGAMFVQFF; len: 15; j_gene: TRBJ2-1; v_gene: TRBV12-3/TRBV12-4
CDR3aa: CASTSGTRVNEQFF; len: 14; j_gene: TRBJ2-1; v_gene: TRBV28
CDR3aa: CASSGLAGGGRETQYF; len: 16; j_gene: TRBJ2-5; v_gene: TRBV27
CDR3aa: CSVVGLAGGTGYNEQFF; len: 17; j_gene: TRBJ2-1; v_gene: TRBV29-1
CDR3aa: CASSPTGSSSYNEQFF; len: 16; j_gene: TRBJ2-1; v_gene: TRBV5-1
CDR3aa: CATAGRAGAYEQYF; len: 14; j_gene: TRBJ2-7; v_gene: TRBV6-1
CDR3aa: CASSPHSGNTGELFF; len: 15; j_gene: TRBJ2-2; v_gene: TRBV11-3
CDR3aa: CSVVELSYEQYF; len: 12; j_gene: TRBJ2-7; v_gene: TRBV29-1
CDR3aa: CASSFSALADTQYF; len: 14; j_gene: TRBJ2-3; v_gene: TRBV7-2
CDR3aa: CASNFEGLQAEAFF; len: 14; j_gene: TRBJ1-1; v_gene: TRBV5-1
CDR3aa: CSAGARREGTRQPQHF; len: 16; j_gene: TRBJ1-5; v_gene: TRBV20-1
CDR3aa: CSAYRGVNTEAFF; len: 13; j_gene: TRBJ1-1; v_gene: TRBV20-1
CDR3aa: CASSLSWQYYNEQFF; len: 15; j_gene: TRBJ2-1; v_gene: TRBV27
CDR3aa: CASILVGATDTQYF; len: 14; j_gene: TRBJ2-3; v_gene: TRBV12-3/TRBV12-4
CDR3aa: CASRKSGMDSYEQYF; len: 15; j_gene: TRBJ2-7; v_gene: TRBV6-1
CDR3aa: CASGGQAHTDTQYF; len: 14; j_gene: TRBJ2-3; v_gene: TRBV2
CDR3aa: CASSQRGRAYEQYF; len: 14; j_gene: TRBJ2-7; v_gene: TRBV6-1
CDR3aa: CSAPGTSGTRDTQYF; len: 15; j_gene: TRBJ2-3; v_gene: TRBV20-1
CDR3aa: CASSSTGTVAREQFF; len: 15; j_gene: TRBJ2-1; v_gene: TRBV7-2
CDR3aa: CASRRGQGNTEAFF; len: 14; j_gene: TRBJ1-1; v_gene: TRBV5-1
CDR3aa: CASSYGGQEKLFF; len: 13; j_gene: TRBJ1-4; v_gene: TRBV6-2/TRBV6-3
CDR3aa: CAGTNGQSAYNEQFF; len: 15; j_gene: TRBJ2-1; v_gene: TRBV6-1
CDR3aa: CASSLEAGYGYTF; len: 13; j_gene: TRBJ1-2; v_gene: TRBV5-1
CDR3aa: CASSQGGTISSNEQFF; len: 16; j_gene: TRBJ2-1; v_gene: TRBV4-2
CDR3aa: CASLCGRTAHQRDEQYF; len: 17; j_gene: TRBJ2-7; v_gene: TRBV6-1
CDR3aa: CASSQGLTSVPYEQYF; len: 16; j_gene: TRBJ2-7; v_gene: TRBV4-1